This TCR beta chain derives from a study of cytomegalovirus exposure and HLA in healthy donors. Both 60 Vbeta primers and 13 Jbeta primers went into the PCR. Only in-frame clones appear in the TCRdb table, and some are missing; sequencing was by immunoSEQ multiplex PCR. Of roughly 150,000 clones in the sample, 73% are singletons; the top ten hold roughly 5.2%. The CDR3 runs 14 residues. The V gene's germline CDR1 is SGDLS and CDR2 YYNGEE. Losses at the gene ends were 2 bases for V and 4 bases for J; bases not matched to a gene: 5. Donors counted as nominally healthy when sampled, yet unrecorded immune exposures were likely.

The chain couples TRBV9 to TRBJ2-7; 8 bases line up with TRBD1. The sequencing sample was made of PBMCs. The clonotype originates from a woman between 18 and 29 years old in good health and CMV-seropositive. In nucleotides, the CDR3 is TGTGCCAGCAGCGTCGGACAGGGCCCGTACGAGCAGTACTTC. Its protein product is CASSVGQGPYEQYF.